This record looks at one T cell receptor beta chain sequence and its context. The protocol was immunoSEQ multiplex PCR, while the TCRdb copy is restricted to in-frame clones and leaves out a portion. This table has around 280,000 clones, 89% appearing once. This sample was included in a study of blood T cell repertoires in COVID-19. Study at large: Samples taken during acute and convalescent COVID-19 were collected in the United States, Italy and Spain.

Living in about two dozen US areas, the participants were between 18 and 89 years of age. Material for sequencing was PBMCs or T cells enriched from blood (not recorded which). This sequence originates from a middle-aged woman who had recovered from COVID-19.

CDR3 amino acids: CASSPRRGLTEAFF. CDR3 DNA sequence: TGTGCCAGCTCACCACGCCGAGGTCTAACTGAAGCTTTCTTT. The chain joins TRBV18 to TRBJ1-1; unclear D gene. Trimming took 1 base from V and 5 from J, leaving 11 bases between them. CDR1 is KGHSH and CDR2 is LQKENI in the germline V gene. This CDR3 contains 14 residues.